This TCR beta chain was found in a study of PD-1 blockade in classical Hodgkin lymphoma. The CDR3 contains 13 residues. The germline V and J ends were trimmed by 2 bases and 7 bases, with 11 bases remaining between them. Germline CDR1 MNHEY, CDR2 SVGAGI. Sequenced by immunoSEQ multiplex PCR; TCRdb stores in-frame clones only, minus some. The table shows some 70,000 clones, with over 90% occurring only once. Time point defined: newly diagnosed, previously untreated cHL patient sample. The sample was peripheral blood mononuclear cells (PBMCs). V is TRBV6-5 and J is TRBJ1-2; D gene unclear. The TCR sequence derives from a human donor with classical Hodgkin lymphoma. In nucleotides, the CDR3 is TGTGCCAGCAGTTACGACGCTCGTGGTGGCTACACCTTC. Translated, it gives CASSYDARGGYTF.